The clone carrying this T cell receptor (beta chain) was seen at least ten times. What it binds is not known. The TCR beta CDR3 regions underwent amplification using RNA transcripts as the source. When the TCR CDR3 underwent first-round RT-PCR, the HTBI primer set was used. TCRdb reprocessed the multiplex PCR reads via MiXCR and lists one record per CDR3 protein. Of hundreds of thousands of distinct CDR3 sequences listed, 40% to 55% are singletons. Graves' hyperthyroidism without ophthalmopathy progression within 18 months was termed stable. Newly diagnosed patients aged 18 to 65 had hyperthyroidism of under 2 months' duration. Reasons for excluding patients were uncontrolled infection, other autoimmune disease, pregnancy or lactation. CDR1 SGDLS and CDR2 YYNGEE come from the germline V gene. The CDR3 loop spans 13 amino acids. V lost 3 bases, J lost 5 bases, and 8 bases lay in between. The record originates from a study of T cells in Graves' hyperthyroidism and ophthalmopathy. Findings and caveats of the study: Ophthalmopathy prediction by the model preceded onset by a median approximately 6.1 months.

This receptor was identified in a woman under 30 with Graves' hyperthyroidism. This chain uses TRBV9 with TRBJ2-2, with D tentatively TRBD1 or TRBD2 (5 bases each). Sequences were obtained from peripheral blood or thyroid tissue (not recorded which). The CDR3 sequence: CASSEGTTGELFF. The CDR3 DNA follows: TGTGCCAGCAGCGAGGGGACGACCGGGGAGCTGTTTTTT.